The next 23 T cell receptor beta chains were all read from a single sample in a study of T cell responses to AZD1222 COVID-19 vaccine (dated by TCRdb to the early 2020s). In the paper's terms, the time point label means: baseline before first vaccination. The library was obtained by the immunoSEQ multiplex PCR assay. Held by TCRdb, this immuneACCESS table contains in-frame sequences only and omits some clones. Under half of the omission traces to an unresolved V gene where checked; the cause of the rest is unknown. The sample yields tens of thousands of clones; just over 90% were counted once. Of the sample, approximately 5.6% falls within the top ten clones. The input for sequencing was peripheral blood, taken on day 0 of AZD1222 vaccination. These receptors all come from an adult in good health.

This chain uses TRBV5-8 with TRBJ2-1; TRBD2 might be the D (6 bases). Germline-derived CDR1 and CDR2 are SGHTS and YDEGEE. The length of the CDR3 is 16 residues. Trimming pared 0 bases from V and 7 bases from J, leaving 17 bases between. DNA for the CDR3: TGTGCCAGCAGCTTGGTGGCGGGATCAGCCCCGAATGAGCAGTTCTTC. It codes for CASSLVAGSAPNEQFF.

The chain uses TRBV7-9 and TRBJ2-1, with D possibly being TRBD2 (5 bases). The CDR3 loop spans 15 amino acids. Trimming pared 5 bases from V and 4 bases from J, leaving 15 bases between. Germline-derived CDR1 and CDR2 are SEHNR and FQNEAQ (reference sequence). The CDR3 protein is CASSPRVAWYNEQFF. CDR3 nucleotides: TGTGCCAGCAGCCCTCGGGTAGCGTGGTACAATGAGCAGTTCTTC.

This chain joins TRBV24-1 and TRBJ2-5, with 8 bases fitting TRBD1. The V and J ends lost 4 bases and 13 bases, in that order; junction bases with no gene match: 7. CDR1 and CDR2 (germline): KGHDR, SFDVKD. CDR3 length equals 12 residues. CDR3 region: CATSERTGRVYF. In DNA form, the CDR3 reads TGTGCCACCAGTGAACGGACAGGGCGGGTGTACTTC.

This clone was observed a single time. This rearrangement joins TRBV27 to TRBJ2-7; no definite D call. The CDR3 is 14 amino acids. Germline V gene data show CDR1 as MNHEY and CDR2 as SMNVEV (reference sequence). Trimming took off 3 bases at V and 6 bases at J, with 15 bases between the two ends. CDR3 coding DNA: TGTGCCAGCAGTTTTGGGCCACCCCTCCTCGAGCAGTACTTC. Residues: CASSFGPPLLEQYF.

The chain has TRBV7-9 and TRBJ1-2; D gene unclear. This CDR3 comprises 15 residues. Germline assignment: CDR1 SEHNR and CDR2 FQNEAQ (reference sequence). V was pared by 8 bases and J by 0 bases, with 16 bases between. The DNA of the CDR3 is TGTGCCAGCGTCGATCTGATAAAAGCTAACTATGGCTACACCTTC. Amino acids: CASVDLIKANYGYTF.

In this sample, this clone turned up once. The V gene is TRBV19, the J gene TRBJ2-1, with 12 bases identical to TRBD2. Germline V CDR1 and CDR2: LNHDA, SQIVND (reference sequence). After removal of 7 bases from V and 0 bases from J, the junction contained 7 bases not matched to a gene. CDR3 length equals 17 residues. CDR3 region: CASKGLAGLSSYNEQFF. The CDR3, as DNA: TGTGCCAGTAAAGGACTAGCGGGGCTGAGCTCCTACAATGAGCAGTTCTTC.

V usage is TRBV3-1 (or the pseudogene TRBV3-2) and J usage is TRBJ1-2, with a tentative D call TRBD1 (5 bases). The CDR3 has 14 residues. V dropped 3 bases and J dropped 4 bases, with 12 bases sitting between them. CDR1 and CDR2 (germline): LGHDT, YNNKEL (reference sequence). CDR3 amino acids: CASSHDQGSYGYTF. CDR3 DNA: TGTGCCAGCAGCCATGATCAGGGCAGCTATGGCTACACCTTC.

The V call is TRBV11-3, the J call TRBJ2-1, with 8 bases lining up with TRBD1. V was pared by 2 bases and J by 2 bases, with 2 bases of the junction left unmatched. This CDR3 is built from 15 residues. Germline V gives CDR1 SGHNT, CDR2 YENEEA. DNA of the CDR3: TGTGCCAGCAGCTTAAGGACAGGGACCTACAATGAGCAGTTCTTC. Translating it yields CASSLRTGTYNEQFF. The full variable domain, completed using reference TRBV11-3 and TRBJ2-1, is EAGVVQSPRYKIIEKKQPVAFWCNPISGHNTLYWYLQNLGQGPELLIRYENEEAVDDSQLPKDRFSAERLKGVDSTLKIQPAELGDSAVYLCASSLRTGTYNEQFFGPGTRLTVL.

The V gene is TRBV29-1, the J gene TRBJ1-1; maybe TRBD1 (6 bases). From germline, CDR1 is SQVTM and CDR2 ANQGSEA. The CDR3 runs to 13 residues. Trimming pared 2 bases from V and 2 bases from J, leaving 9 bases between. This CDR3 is CSVEWGTNTEAFF. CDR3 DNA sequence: TGCAGCGTTGAATGGGGGACAAACACTGAAGCTTTCTTT. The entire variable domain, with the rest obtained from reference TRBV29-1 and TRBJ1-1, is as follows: SAVISQKPSRDICQRGTSLTIQCQVDSQVTMMFWYRQQPGQSLTLIATANQGSEATYESGFVIDKFPISRPNLTFSTLTVSNMSPEDSSIYLCSVEWGTNTEAFFGQGTRLTVV.

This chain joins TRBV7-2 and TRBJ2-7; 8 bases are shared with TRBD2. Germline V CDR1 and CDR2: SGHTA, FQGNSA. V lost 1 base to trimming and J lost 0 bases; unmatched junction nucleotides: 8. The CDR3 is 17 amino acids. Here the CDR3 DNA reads TGTGCCAGCAGCTTAGGTCCTCTAGCGGGTACCTCCTACGAGCAGTACTTC. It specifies CASSLGPLAGTSYEQYF. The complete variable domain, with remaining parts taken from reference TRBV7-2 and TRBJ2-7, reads GAGVSQSPSNKVTEKGKDVELRCDPISGHTALYWYRQSLGQGLEFLIYFQGNSAPDKSGLPSDRFSAERTGGSVSTLTIQRTQQEDSAVYLCASSLGPLAGTSYEQYFGPGTRLTVT.

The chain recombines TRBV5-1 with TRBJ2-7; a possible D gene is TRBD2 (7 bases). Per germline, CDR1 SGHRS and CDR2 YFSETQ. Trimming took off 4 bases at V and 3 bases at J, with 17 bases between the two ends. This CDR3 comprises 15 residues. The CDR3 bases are TGCGCCAGCAGCGTGATACAGGGAGGGAACTACGAGCAGTACTTC. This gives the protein CASSVIQGGNYEQYF.

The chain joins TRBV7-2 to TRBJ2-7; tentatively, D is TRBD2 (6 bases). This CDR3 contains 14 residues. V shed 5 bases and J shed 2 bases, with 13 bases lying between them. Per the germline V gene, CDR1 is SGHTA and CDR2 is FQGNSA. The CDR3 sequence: CASSTRTGAYEQYF. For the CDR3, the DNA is TGTGCCAGCAGCACCCGGACGGGGGCCTACGAGCAGTACTTC.

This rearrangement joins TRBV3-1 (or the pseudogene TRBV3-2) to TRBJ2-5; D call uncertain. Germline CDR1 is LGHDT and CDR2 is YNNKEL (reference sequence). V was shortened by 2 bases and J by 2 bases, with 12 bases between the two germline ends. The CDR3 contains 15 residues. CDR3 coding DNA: TGTGCCAGCAGCCAACCGTCTCGCCAGCAAGAGACCCAGTACTTC. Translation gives CASSQPSRQQETQYF.

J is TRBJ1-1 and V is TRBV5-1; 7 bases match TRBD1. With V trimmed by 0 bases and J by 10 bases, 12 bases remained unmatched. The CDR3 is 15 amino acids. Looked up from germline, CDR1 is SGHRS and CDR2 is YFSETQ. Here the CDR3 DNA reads TGCGCCAGCAGCTTGGCAGGGGGACGGGGCGGAGGAGCTTTCTTT. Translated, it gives CASSLAGGRGGGAFF.

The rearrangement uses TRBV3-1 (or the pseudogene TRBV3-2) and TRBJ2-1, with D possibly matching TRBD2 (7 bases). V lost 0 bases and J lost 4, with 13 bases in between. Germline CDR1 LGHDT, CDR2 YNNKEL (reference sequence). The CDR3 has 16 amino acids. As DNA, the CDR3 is TGTGCCAGCAGCCAAGAAACCGGGGGGCTATACAATGAGCAGTTCTTC. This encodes CASSQETGGLYNEQFF.

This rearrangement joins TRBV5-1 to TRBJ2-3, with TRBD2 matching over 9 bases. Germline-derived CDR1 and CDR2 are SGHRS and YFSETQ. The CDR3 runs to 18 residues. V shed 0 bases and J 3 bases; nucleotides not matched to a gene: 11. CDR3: CASSLGGGSGSLTDTQYF. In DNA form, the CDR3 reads TGCGCCAGCAGCTTGGGCGGGGGTAGCGGGAGTTTGACAGATACGCAGTATTTT.

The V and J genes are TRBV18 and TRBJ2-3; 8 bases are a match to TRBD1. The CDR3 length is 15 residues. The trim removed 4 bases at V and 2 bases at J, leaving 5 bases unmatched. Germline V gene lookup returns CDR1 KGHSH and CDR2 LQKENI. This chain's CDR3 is CASSLRDRTTDTQYF. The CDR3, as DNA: TGTGCCAGCTCACTCCGGGACAGGACCACAGATACGCAGTATTTT.

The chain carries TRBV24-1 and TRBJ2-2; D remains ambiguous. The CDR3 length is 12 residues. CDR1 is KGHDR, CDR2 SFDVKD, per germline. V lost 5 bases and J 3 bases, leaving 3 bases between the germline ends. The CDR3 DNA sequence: TGTGCCACCAGTGGCGACACCGGGGAGCTGTTTTTT. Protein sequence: CATSGDTGELFF.

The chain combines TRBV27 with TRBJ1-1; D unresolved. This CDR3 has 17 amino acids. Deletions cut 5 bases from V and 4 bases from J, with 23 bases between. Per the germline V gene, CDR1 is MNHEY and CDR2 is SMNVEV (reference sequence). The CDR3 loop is CASSPSPVVRWPTEAFF. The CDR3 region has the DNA TGTGCCAGCAGTCCGTCACCGGTTGTCCGGTGGCCCACTGAAGCTTTCTTT.

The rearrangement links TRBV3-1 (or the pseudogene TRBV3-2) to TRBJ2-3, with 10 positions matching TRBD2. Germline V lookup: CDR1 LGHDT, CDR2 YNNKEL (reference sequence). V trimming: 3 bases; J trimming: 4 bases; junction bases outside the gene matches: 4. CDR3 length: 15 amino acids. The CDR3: CASSQSGRAPDTQYF. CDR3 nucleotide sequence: TGTGCCAGCAGCCAGAGCGGGAGGGCCCCAGATACGCAGTATTTT.

The CDR3 region is CASSLGTSGSQTQYF. For the CDR3, the DNA is TGTGCCAGCAGCTTAGGGACTAGCGGGAGCCAGACCCAGTACTTC. The chain employs TRBV7-8 and TRBJ2-5, with 13 bases that match TRBD2. V trimming: 1 base; J trimming: 6 bases; junction bases outside the gene matches: 2. Germline values: CDR1 SGHVS, CDR2 FQNEAQ. The CDR3 loop spans 15 amino acids.

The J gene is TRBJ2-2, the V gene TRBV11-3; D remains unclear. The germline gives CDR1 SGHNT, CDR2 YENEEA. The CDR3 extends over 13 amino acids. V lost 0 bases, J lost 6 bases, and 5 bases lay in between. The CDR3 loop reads CASSLEGSGELFF. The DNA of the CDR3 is TGTGCCAGCAGCTTAGAAGGGTCCGGGGAGCTGTTTTTT. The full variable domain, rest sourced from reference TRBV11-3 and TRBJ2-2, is EAGVVQSPRYKIIEKKQPVAFWCNPISGHNTLYWYLQNLGQGPELLIRYENEEAVDDSQLPKDRFSAERLKGVDSTLKIQPAELGDSAVYLCASSLEGSGELFFGEGSRLTVL.

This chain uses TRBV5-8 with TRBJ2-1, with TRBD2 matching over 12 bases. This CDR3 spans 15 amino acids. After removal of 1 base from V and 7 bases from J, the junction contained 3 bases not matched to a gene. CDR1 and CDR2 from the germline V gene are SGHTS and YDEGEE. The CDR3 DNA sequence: TGTGCCAGCAGCTTGACTAGCGGGAGGATGAATGAGCAGTTCTTC. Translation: CASSLTSGRMNEQFF. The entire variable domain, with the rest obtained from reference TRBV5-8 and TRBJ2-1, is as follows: EAGVTQSPTHLIKTRGQQATLRCSPISGHTSVYWYQQALGLGLQFLLWYDEGEERNRGNFPPRFSGRQFPNYSSELNVNALELEDSALYLCASSLTSGRMNEQFFGPGTRLTVL.